The TCR beta chain under discussion was sequenced for a study of shared clonotypes between healthy human individuals. Whole-study findings and limits: Clonotypes shared by all four donors outscored non-shared clonotypes in generation probability.

About this clone itself: What it recognizes is unknown.

Assay: immunoSEQ multiplex PCR; the TCRdb copy retains only in-frame clones and omits some. The sample lists about 590,000 clones, nearly 97% seen once, with 0.11% in the top ten. The V end lost 0 bases, the J end lost 6 bases, and 18 bases lay between the germline ends. The CDR3 runs to 16 residues. The germline gives CDR1 SGHRS, CDR2 YFSETQ. CD45RO-negative, CCR7-selected cells formed the naive CD8 fraction, which excluded terminally differentiated effector memory CD45RA+ cells. The sequence came from a woman aged 25-40 years in good health. Specimen: naive CD8+ T cells sorted from blood. The chain carries TRBV5-1 and TRBJ1-2; D might be TRBD1 (6 bases). CDR3 in DNA: TGCGCCAGCAGCTTGGATGGCGTGGACAGCATAAATGGCTACACCTTC. Translation: CASSLDGVDSINGYTF.